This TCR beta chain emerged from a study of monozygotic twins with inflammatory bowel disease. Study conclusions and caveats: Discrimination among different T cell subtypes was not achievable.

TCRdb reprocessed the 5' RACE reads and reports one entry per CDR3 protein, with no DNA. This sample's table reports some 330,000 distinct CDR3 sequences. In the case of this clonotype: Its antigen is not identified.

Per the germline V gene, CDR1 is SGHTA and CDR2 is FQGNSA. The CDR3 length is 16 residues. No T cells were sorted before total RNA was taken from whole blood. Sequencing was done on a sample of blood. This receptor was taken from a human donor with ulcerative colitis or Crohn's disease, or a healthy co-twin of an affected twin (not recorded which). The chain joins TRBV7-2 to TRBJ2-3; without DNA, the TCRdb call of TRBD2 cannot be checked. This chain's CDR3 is CASSLWFFAGGLREYF.